These 6 T cell receptor beta chains came from one sample sequenced in a study of OX40 agonist ivuxolimab in advanced cancers. Profiling relied on immunoSEQ multiplex PCR, and the TCRdb table lists in-frame clones only, not all of them. The table has 20,000 or so clones, about three quarters seen once. The material sequenced was CD4+ or CD8+ T cells sorted from blood, taken in a trial of the OX40 agonist ivuxolimab. Receptor source: an adult with an advanced solid tumor such as melanoma, head and neck, liver or kidney cancer.

This chain links TRBV7-9 with TRBJ1-2; a possible D gene is TRBD1 (6 bases). CDR3 length equals 13 residues. V was trimmed by 3 bases and J by 8 bases, leaving 13 bases between them. Germline V lookup: CDR1 SEHNR, CDR2 FQNEAQ (reference sequence). CDR3 in DNA: TGTGCCAGCAGCTTGGGACACTCCGGGGGCTACACCTTC. Translating it yields CASSLGHSGGYTF.

This chain links TRBV7-2 with TRBJ1-5; D is undetermined. Germline CDR1 SGHTA, CDR2 FQGNSA. CDR3 length: 15 amino acids. Trimming left V 1 base short and J 2 bases short, with 9 bases between. CDR3 in DNA: TGTGCCAGCAGCTTAGTCCTAGCGGGCAATCAGCCCCAGCATTTT. Protein: CASSLVLAGNQPQHF.

The V and J genes are TRBV2 and TRBJ1-5; D gene unclear. This CDR3 has 16 amino acids. Germline V CDR1 and CDR2: SNHLY, FYNNEI. V gave up 3 bases and J gave up 4 bases, with 16 bases separating them. The CDR3 DNA is TGTGCCAGCAGTGAGGATATTGGGTTCGGGAATCAGCCCCAGCATTTT. Translating it yields CASSEDIGFGNQPQHF.

The V and J genes are TRBV9 and TRBJ2-1; possible D gene TRBD1, 5 bases. Trimming removed 4 bases at V and 2 bases at J, with 10 bases between. Germline loops: CDR1 SGDLS, CDR2 YYNGEE. This CDR3 has 14 amino acids. CDR3 sequence: CASSPWGPYNEQFF. In DNA form, the CDR3 reads TGTGCCAGCAGCCCCTGGGGCCCCTACAATGAGCAGTTCTTC. Full variable domain (remainder filled in from reference TRBV9 and TRBJ2-1): DSGVTQTPKHLITATGQRVTLRCSPRSGDLSVYWYQQSLDQGLQFLIQYYNGEERAKGNILERFSAQQFPDLHSELNLSSLELGDSALYFCASSPWGPYNEQFFGPGTRLTVL.

The rearrangement joins TRBV29-1 to TRBJ2-5; D unclear. CDR3 size: 13 residues. Trimming stripped 4 bases from V and 0 bases from J, with 9 bases between. Per the germline V gene, CDR1 is SQVTM and CDR2 is ANQGSEA. The CDR3: CSVGGRYQETQYF. The CDR3 bases are TGCAGCGTTGGTGGGCGGTACCAAGAGACCCAGTACTTC. The full variable domain, rest sourced from reference TRBV29-1 and TRBJ2-5, is SAVISQKPSRDICQRGTSLTIQCQVDSQVTMMFWYRQQPGQSLTLIATANQGSEATYESGFVIDKFPISRPNLTFSTLTVSNMSPEDSSIYLCSVGGRYQETQYFGPGTRLLVL.

The chain is built from TRBV5-1 and TRBJ1-1, with 7 bases fitting TRBD1. CDR3 length: 14 residues. V lost 4 bases, J lost 1 base, and 4 bases stayed unmatched. CDR1 is SGHRS, CDR2 YFSETQ, per germline. The CDR3 reads CASSPWDRNTEAFF. The CDR3 DNA sequence: TGCGCCAGCAGCCCCTGGGACAGGAACACTGAAGCTTTCTTT.